The 10 T cell receptor beta chains below all came from one sample that was sequenced in a study of T cells after yellow fever vaccination. MiXCR was run by TCRdb on the 5' RACE reads, yielding one entry per CDR3 protein. The table records under 600,000 distinct CDR3 sequences, approximately 13% of them present only once. The specimen comprised PBMCs, sampled on the day of the yellow fever booster vaccination. The receptors shown here come from a young man who received the YFV17D yellow fever vaccine.

This clonotype came up many times. The V and J genes are TRBV7-2 and TRBJ2-2; 9 positions agree with TRBD1. V was clipped by 0 bases and J by 5 bases; unmatched bases: 4. The CDR3 totals 16 residues. Germline values: CDR1 SGHTA, CDR2 FQGNSA. CDR3 sequence: CASSLAGTGRTGELFF. The CDR3, as DNA: TGTGCCAGCAGCTTAGCGGGGACAGGGAGGACCGGGGAGCTGTTTTTT.

The chain has TRBV29-1 and TRBJ2-1; the match to TRBD2 covers 10 bases. The length of the CDR3 is 13 residues. V trimming: 4 bases; J trimming: 9 bases; junction bases outside the gene matches: 6. The germline gives CDR1 SQVTM, CDR2 ANQGSEA. In DNA, the CDR3 is TGCAGCGTTGGGTCTAGCGGGAGTTCTGAGCAGTTCTTC. This codes for CSVGSSGSSEQFF.

The CDR3 nucleotides read TGTGCCAGCAGGGGACCGGGGTATACGCAGTATTTT. Protein: CASRGPGYTQYF. The genes are TRBV6-5 and TRBJ2-3; D tentatively reads TRBD1 or TRBD2 (5 bases each). Germline CDR1 MNHEY, CDR2 SVGAGI. This CDR3 contains 12 residues. V gave up 6 bases and J gave up 7 bases, with 11 bases separating them.

This clonotype was counted a few times. The chain joins TRBV9 to TRBJ2-2; D uncertain. Germline V gives CDR1 SGDLS, CDR2 YYNGEE. The CDR3 totals 14 residues. V was shortened by 5 bases and J by 1 base, with 9 bases between the two germline ends. The CDR3 spells CASRVRQNTGELFF. As DNA, the CDR3 is TGTGCCAGCAGAGTGAGACAGAACACCGGGGAGCTGTTTTTT.

This clonotype was seen more than once but under ten times. In DNA, the CDR3 is TGTGCCAGCTCCGGGACTAGACACACCGGGGAGCTGTTTTTT. Protein sequence: CASSGTRHTGELFF. This chain connects TRBV4-2 to TRBJ2-2, with TRBD2 matching 8 bases. The CDR3 spans 14 residues. The V gene's germline CDR1 is LGHNA and CDR2 YNFKEQ. V gave up 8 bases and J gave up 3 bases; unmatched junction bases: 5.

This clonotype showed up just a few times. The chain carries TRBV6-6 and TRBJ2-3, with D possibly TRBD1 on 6 matching bases. This CDR3 has 12 amino acids. CDR1 is MNHNY, CDR2 SVGAGI, per germline (reference sequence). Between the trimmed V and J ends, which lost 5 bases and 4 bases, there was a span of 7 bases. The CDR3, as DNA: TGTGCCAGCAGTCAGGGGTCAGATACGCAGTATTTT. Amino acid sequence: CASSQGSDTQYF.

The V gene is TRBV4-2, the J gene TRBJ2-3, with 7 nucleotides matching TRBD2. The length of the CDR3 is 16 residues. V dropped 0 bases and J dropped 3; count of bases not matched to a gene: 6. From germline, CDR1 is LGHNA and CDR2 YNFKEQ. The CDR3 is CASSQDRASGTDTQYF. The CDR3 bases are TGTGCCAGCAGCCAAGATCGGGCTAGCGGTACAGATACGCAGTATTTT.

This clonotype was seen only a few times. This chain links TRBV11-2 with TRBJ2-3; TRBD2 is a possible D gene (5 bases). Germline V CDR1 and CDR2: SGHAT, FQNNGV. The V and J ends lost 1 base and 3 bases respectively, with 11 bases between them. The CDR3 consists of 15 residues. The CDR3 coding sequence is TGTGCCAGCAGCTTAGCTAGCCCAGGAACAGATACGCAGTATTTT. Its protein product is CASSLASPGTDTQYF.

This clonotype turned up a few times. The chain combines TRBV18 with TRBJ1-1; D is possibly TRBD1 (5 bases). The CDR3 runs to 16 residues. Per germline, CDR1 KGHSH and CDR2 LQKENI. The germline V and J ends were trimmed by 6 bases and 0 bases, with 17 bases remaining between them. The CDR3 is CASSLVAGNLNTEAFF. The CDR3 DNA follows: TGTGCCAGCTCCCTTGTGGCAGGGAACCTGAACACTGAAGCTTTCTTT. The full variable domain, rest sourced from reference TRBV18 and TRBJ1-1, is NAGVMQNPRHLVRRRGQEARLRCSPMKGHSHVYWYRQLPEEGLKFMVYLQKENIIDESGMPKERFSAEFPKEGPSILRIQQVVRGDSAAYFCASSLVAGNLNTEAFFGQGTRLTVV.

This sequence joins TRBV28 and TRBJ1-3; D is unclear. The CDR3 loop spans 14 amino acids. The V gene's germline CDR1 is MDHEN and CDR2 SYDVKM. V lost 6 bases, J lost 0 bases, and 9 bases lay in between. DNA of the CDR3: TGTGCCAGCAGACTACAGAGCTCTGGAAACACCATATATTTT. This codes for CASRLQSSGNTIYF. The variable domain in full, completed from reference TRBV28 and TRBJ1-3, reads DVKVTQSSRYLVKRTGEKVFLECVQDMDHENMFWYRQDPGLGLRLIYFSYDVKMKEKGDIPEGYSVSREKKERFSLILESASTNQTSMYLCASRLQSSGNTIYFGEGSWLTVV.